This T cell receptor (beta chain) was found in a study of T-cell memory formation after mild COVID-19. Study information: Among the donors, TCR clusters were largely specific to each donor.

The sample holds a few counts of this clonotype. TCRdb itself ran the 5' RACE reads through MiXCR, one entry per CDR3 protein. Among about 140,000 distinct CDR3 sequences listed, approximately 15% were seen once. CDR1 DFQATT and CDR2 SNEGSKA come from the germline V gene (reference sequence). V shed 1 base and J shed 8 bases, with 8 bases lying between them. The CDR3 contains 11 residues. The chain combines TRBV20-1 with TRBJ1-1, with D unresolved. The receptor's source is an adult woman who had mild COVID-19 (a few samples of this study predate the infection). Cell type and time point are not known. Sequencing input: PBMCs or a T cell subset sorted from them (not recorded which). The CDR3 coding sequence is TGCAGTGCTAGAGGTCGCCCGGAAGCTTTCTTT. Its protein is CSARGRPEAFF.